These 14 T cell receptor beta chains were sequenced from one sample in a study of shared clonotypes between healthy human individuals. TCRdb's copy holds only in-frame clones and misses some; the assay was immunoSEQ multiplex PCR. The sample carries some 1.4 million clones, roughly 96% recorded once. The sequenced sample consisted of naive CD4+ T cells sorted from blood. Subset meaning: CD45RA+ positively selected. These TCRs come from a man aged 25-45 years in good health.

This clone was counted a single time. The chain recombines TRBV2 with TRBJ2-2; the D gene is possibly TRBD2 (5 bases). Germline CDR1 reads SNHLY; CDR2 reads FYNNEI. The CDR3 length is 13 residues. The V end was cut by 8 bases, the J end by 6 bases, with 13 bases between. DNA of the CDR3: TGTGCCAGCGGCCGGCGGGCCGCCGGGGAGCTGTTTTTT. Translation gives CASGRRAAGELFF.

The chain uses TRBV7-8 and TRBJ2-3; 7 nucleotides match TRBD2. The CDR3 covers 16 residues. J was trimmed by 1 base and V by 5 bases; bases with no gene match: 9. CDR1 and CDR2 from the germline V gene are SGHVS and FQNEAQ. The CDR3: CASSRGERPGTDTQYF. The CDR3 DNA sequence: TGTGCCAGCAGCCGGGGGGAGAGGCCGGGCACAGATACGCAGTATTTT. The full variable domain, rest sourced from reference TRBV7-8 and TRBJ2-3, is GAGVSQSPRYKVAKRGQDVALRCDPISGHVSLFWYQQALGQGPEFLTYFQNEAQLDKSGLPSDRFFAERPEGSVSTLKIQRTQQEDSAVYLCASSRGERPGTDTQYFGPGTRLTVL.

J is TRBJ2-3 and V is TRBV2, with 7 bases lining up with TRBD1. The CDR3 extends over 15 amino acids. CDR1 is SNHLY, CDR2 FYNNEI, per germline. The ends lost 8 bases at V and 2 bases at J; junction bases unmatched: 10. CDR3 sequence reads: CASLSQGPPTDTQYF. The DNA for the CDR3 is TGTGCCAGCCTTTCACAGGGGCCCCCCACAGATACGCAGTATTTT.

This rearrangement joins TRBV6-6 to TRBJ2-7, with D possibly TRBD1 on 5 matching bases. CDR3 size: 14 residues. Trimming stripped 7 bases from V and 0 bases from J, with 13 bases between. Germline-derived CDR1 and CDR2 are MNHNY and SVGAGI (reference sequence). The CDR3 region is CASTVDTLSYEQYF. CDR3 DNA sequence: TGTGCCAGCACCGTGGACACGCTCTCCTACGAGCAGTACTTC.

The chain joins TRBV18 to TRBJ2-5; D is undetermined. Germline-derived CDR1 and CDR2 are KGHSH and LQKENI. The CDR3 runs 14 residues. Trimming removed 3 bases at V and 0 bases at J, with 8 bases between. For the CDR3, the DNA is TGTGCCAGCTCACCCTCTCTCGACCAAGAGACCCAGTACTTC. Protein product: CASSPSLDQETQYF. Full variable domain (remainder filled in from reference TRBV18 and TRBJ2-5): NAGVMQNPRHLVRRRGQEARLRCSPMKGHSHVYWYRQLPEEGLKFMVYLQKENIIDESGMPKERFSAEFPKEGPSILRIQQVVRGDSAAYFCASSPSLDQETQYFGPGTRLLVL.

V is TRBV27 and J is TRBJ2-3, with D possibly being TRBD2 (6 bases). This CDR3 has 15 residues. Germline loops: CDR1 MNHEY, CDR2 SMNVEV (reference sequence). V was clipped by 6 bases and J by 8 bases, with 21 bases between them. The CDR3 reads CASRPGVRLSTTQYF. CDR3 sequence (DNA): TGTGCCAGCAGGCCGGGAGTCCGACTCTCAACTACGCAGTATTTT.

The chain recombines TRBV5-5 with TRBJ2-2; 8 bases are a match to TRBD1. Germline V gene sequence: CDR1 SGHKS, CDR2 YYEKEE (reference sequence). The ends lost 5 bases at V and 4 bases at J; junction bases unmatched: 19. The CDR3 length is 19 residues. The CDR3 region is CASRQGAANTRITTGELFF. CDR3 nucleotide sequence: TGTGCCAGCAGGCAGGGGGCTGCGAACACGAGAATTACCACCGGGGAGCTGTTTTTT.

CDR3 region: CASGLNPQTGELFF. The DNA for the CDR3 is TGTGCCAGCGGACTCAACCCTCAAACTGGGGAGCTGTTTTTT. The chain couples TRBV9 to TRBJ2-2; a weak D match, TRBD2 (5 bases). V was clipped by 7 bases and J by 8 bases, with 18 bases between them. From germline, CDR1 is SGDLS and CDR2 YYNGEE. This CDR3 is built from 14 residues.

J is TRBJ1-4 and V is TRBV21-1. TRBV21-1 is annotated as a pseudogene. The CDR3 has 16 residues. This CDR3 reads CASSKEGGARGEKLFF. As DNA, the CDR3 is TGTGCCAGCAGCAAAGAAGGTGGGGCCCGAGGGGAAAAACTGTTTTTT.

The V gene is TRBV9, the J gene TRBJ1-1; no clear D. Germline V gene sequence: CDR1 SGDLS, CDR2 YYNGEE. The CDR3 contains 14 residues. The germline V and J ends were trimmed by 3 bases and 1 base, with 10 bases remaining between them. As DNA, the CDR3 is TGTGCCAGCAGCGCTCATCCCGGGAACACTGAAGCTTTCTTT. Amino acid sequence: CASSAHPGNTEAFF.

This chain links TRBV29-1 with TRBJ2-7; 10 nucleotides match TRBD2. The germline V gene has CDR1 SQVTM and CDR2 ANQGSEA. There are 14 residues in the CDR3. V lost 4 bases to trimming and J lost 7 bases; unmatched junction nucleotides: 10. This CDR3 reads CSVAASGSPGEQYF. The CDR3 DNA sequence: TGCAGCGTTGCGGCTAGCGGGAGTCCGGGGGAGCAGTACTTC.

This chain connects TRBV5-6 to TRBJ1-2; D is ambiguous. With 1 base removed from V and 2 bases from J, the gap between germline ends came to 12 bases. CDR1 SGHDT and CDR2 YYEEEE come from the germline V gene. This CDR3 spans 15 amino acids. The CDR3 loop is CASSLPQAHNYGYTF. The DNA of the CDR3 is TGTGCCAGCAGCTTGCCGCAGGCCCACAACTATGGCTACACCTTC.

This clone has just one count. The V and J genes are TRBV4-2 and TRBJ2-3; tentative D call: TRBD2 (5 bases). V was shortened by 4 bases and J by 1 base, with 12 bases between the two germline ends. Germline V gene lookup returns CDR1 LGHNA and CDR2 YNFKEQ. The CDR3 loop spans 15 amino acids. In nucleotides, the CDR3 is TGTGCCAGCAGCCCAAGGAGGTTGGGCACAGATACGCAGTATTTT. Protein product: CASSPRRLGTDTQYF.

In DNA form, the CDR3 reads TGTGCCAGCAGCCTCCTGGCCGGGAGGGTGGGCGAGCAGTACTTC. This encodes CASSLLAGRVGEQYF. The chain has TRBV7-2 and TRBJ2-7; 8 bases line up with TRBD2. CDR1 SGHTA and CDR2 FQGNSA come from the germline V gene. Unmatched junction bases numbered 12, after V lost 5 bases and J lost 6 bases. This CDR3 has 15 residues.